Here is one TCR beta chain with its context. No cognate antigen has been identified for it. No clone much larger than this one lies a single base away; base qualities are absent. CDR1 and CDR2 are drawn from the germline V gene: SNHLY, FYNNEI. The CDR3, cysteine through phenylalanine, is 13 amino acids long. The read is trimmed to its CDR3 DNA, 39 bases read in frame from base 1. V is pruned by 7 bases and J by 0 bases, leaving 1 base of the junction without a gene match. The sample comes from a study of blood T cell repertoires in COVID-19 (dated by TCRdb to 2018 to 2021). For the study in its entirety: Samples covering the acute and convalescent phases of COVID-19 were provided by collaborators in the United States, Italy and Spain. The prospective study material was composed of cDNA or gDNA derived from T cells, B-cell-depleted T cells, or PBMCs. The dataset comprised deeply sampled blood TCRbeta repertoires from subjects exposed to, actively infected with, or recovered from COVID-19. The repertoires were released in a freely available public database meant as a resource for research on the immune response to SARS-CoV-2. The samples were drawn from the first 160 participants of the ongoing ImmuneRACE study and from more than 1,000 subjects provided by 6 global collaborators. Sample metadata almost always included a de-identified subject ID, COVID-19 status, age in years and sex. Where HLA class I and class II types were available, the types were taken from metadata supplied by the sample provider, not from assay-based typing. Points the paper makes about the study in general: The amount of clinical and demographic metadata varied by source and participant and was provided uncurated.

TCRbeta CDR3 regions were amplified from genomic DNA using the immunoSEQ Assay, a bias-controlled multiplex PCR. The authors' pipeline ran thus. Nucleated cell counts per sample were estimated from amplification of reference gene primers within the assay. To quantify the absolute abundance of each unique TCRbeta CDR3 rearrangement, sequence reads were collapsed and filtered. Productive Simpson clonality was computed per sample as the square root of Simpson's diversity index over productive rearrangements. TCRdb limited this immuneACCESS table to in-frame rearrangements with V and J called. A share of clones is missing; checked studies link under half to unresolved V genes, and the rest is unexplained. The DNA was the basis for D and trimming; V, J and clone size are from that table. This sample lists 490,000 or so clones; more than 85% were detected once. The biggest ten clones account for around 8% of the sample.

Enrolling through a virtual design, the prospective study's participants ranged in age from roughly 18 to 89 years and lived across roughly 24 United States geographic areas. In the prospective study, participants were assigned to cohorts based on the clinical history participants reported in a screening survey and a study questionnaire. Recovered participants in ImmuneRACE Cohort 3 were defined by two consecutive negative NP/OP PCR tests, clearance by a healthcare professional, or resolution of symptoms. In the prospective study, mobile phlebotomists collected whole blood, serum and a nasopharyngeal or oropharyngeal swab from each participant. Over a roughly two-month period, participants in the prospective study had the option of providing additional blood draws and questionnaires. Prospective study blood samples were shipped either frozen or at room temperature before DNA extraction.

Sequenced: PBMCs or T cells enriched from blood (not recorded which). Recombination linked TRBV2 to TRBJ2-7, with 9 central nucleotides matching TRBD1. This receptor was taken from a woman aged 60-75 years who had recovered from COVID-19. CDR3 reads: CASTGQGSYEQYF. The DNA sequence is given as TGTGCCAGCACGGGACAGGGCTCCTACGAGCAGTACTTC.